This T cell receptor beta chain comes out of a study of PD-L1 blockade in urothelial cancer. About the study: Anywhere from 0 to 3 prior chemotherapy regimens had been received by patients.

Specified time point: pretreatment peripheral blood. Pretreatment and on-treatment blood mononuclear cell samples were taken, totaling between 1 and 8 time points per patient. Germline V gene sequence: CDR1 SGHKS, CDR2 YYEKEE (reference sequence). Losses at the gene ends were 5 bases for V and 2 bases for J; bases not matched to a gene: 6. The CDR3 loop spans 15 amino acids. The data were produced by immunoSEQ multiplex PCR, yet TCRdb's version contains in-frame clones alone and is incomplete. Of tens of thousands of clones listed, 84% are singletons. The chain uses TRBV5-5 and TRBJ1-2; 10 bases are shared with TRBD1. This TCR came from a woman between 65 and 79 years old with urothelial cancer. The sample was PBMCs, taken around atezolizumab (anti-PD-L1) treatment. DNA of the CDR3: TGTGCCAGCAGTTTGCAGGGACAGGGGAACTATGGCTACACCTTC. Its protein product is CASSLQGQGNYGYTF.